Each of the 2 T cell receptor beta chains below was sequenced from the same sample in a study of blood T cell repertoires in COVID-19. Sequenced by immunoSEQ multiplex PCR; TCRdb stores in-frame clones only, minus some. The table records fewer than 450,000 clones, more than 85% of them present only once. Source material: PBMCs or T cells enriched from blood (not recorded which). The origin of the receptors is a woman between 25 and 40 years old who had recovered from COVID-19.

The chain recombines TRBV27 with TRBJ1-4, with TRBD1 identical over 10 bases. J lost 8 bases, V lost 5 bases, and 8 bases had no gene match. The length of the CDR3 is 15 residues. From germline, CDR1 is MNHEY and CDR2 SMNVEV (reference sequence). CDR3 in amino acids: CASSPRTGGWEKLFF. The CDR3 coding sequence is TGTGCCAGCAGTCCTCGGACAGGGGGTTGGGAAAAACTGTTTTTT.

This sequence joins TRBV28 and TRBJ1-2; D call uncertain. Trimming took off 10 bases at V and 2 bases at J, with 17 bases between the two ends. The germline CDR1 and CDR2 sequences are MDHEN and SYDVKM. This CDR3 comprises 14 residues. CDR3 amino acids: CATEPFERNYGYTF. The CDR3 region has the DNA TGTGCCACCGAACCCTTCGAGAGAAACTATGGCTACACCTTC.